A single sample is the source of the 29 T cell receptor beta chains below, sequenced in a study of post-analysis software for immune sequencing data. The TCR beta cDNA libraries carried unique molecular identifiers. TCRdb reprocessed the PCR reads with MiXCR, giving one entry per CDR3 protein. The profile shows about 160,000 distinct CDR3 sequences, approximately 35% of them singletons. Sequencing was performed on blood, taken after autologous hematopoietic stem cell transplantation. The receptors derive from a girl aged 5-17 years with multiple sclerosis.

This clonotype has ten or more counts. The chain joins TRBV5-1 to TRBJ2-7, with unresolved D. The V and J ends lost 1 base and 4 bases respectively, with 21 bases between them. Germline-derived CDR1 and CDR2 are SGHRS and YFSETQ. The CDR3 is 17 residues long. CDR3 DNA sequence: TGCGCCAGCAGCTTGTCATCCCCCCGCCCCCCCATTTACGAGCAGTACTTC. Translating it yields CASSLSSPRPPIYEQYF.

This clonotype came up a few times. The chain uses TRBV4-2 and TRBJ1-6, with D unresolved. V was shortened by 4 bases and J by 6 bases, with 13 bases between the two germline ends. Germline CDR1 reads LGHNA; CDR2 reads YNFKEQ. The CDR3 contains 15 residues. Here the CDR3 DNA reads TGTGCCAGCAGCCGAGATACCGGTACTAATTCACCCCTCCACTTT. It codes for CASSRDTGTNSPLHF.

V gene TRBV27 combines with J gene TRBJ1-2; unclear D gene. Germline loops: CDR1 MNHEY, CDR2 SMNVEV (reference sequence). The CDR3 length is 13 residues. V was cut by 6 bases and J by 8 bases, with 16 bases left in between. For the CDR3, the DNA is TGTGCCAGCAGGAACTGGGGAAGGTTGGGCTACACCTTC. Its translation is CASRNWGRLGYTF.

The chain joins TRBV10-3 to TRBJ2-3; 7 bases are shared with TRBD2. The CDR3 contains 14 residues. With 8 bases clipped from V and 2 bases from J, the junction kept 7 bases outside the gene matches. CDR1 ENHRY and CDR2 SYGVKD come from the germline V gene. CDR3 amino acids: CAIGEGRTTDTQYF. DNA of the CDR3: TGTGCCATCGGGGAGGGCAGAACCACAGATACGCAGTATTTT.

The rearrangement links TRBV12-3 or TRBV12-4 to TRBJ2-7; unclear D gene. The V gene lost 6 bases and the J gene lost 2 bases, with 8 bases spanning the gap. The CDR3 extends over 12 amino acids. CDR3 sequence (DNA): TGTGCCAGCAGCCTCACAACCTACGAGCAGTACTTC. This encodes CASSLTTYEQYF.

In this sample, this clonotype turned up many times. This sequence joins TRBV3-1 and TRBJ2-5; 8 bases align to TRBD1. J lost 11 bases, V lost 1 base, and 6 bases had no gene match. The CDR3 is 13 residues long. Germline V lookup: CDR1 LGHDT, CDR2 YNNKEL (reference sequence). CDR3 nucleotides: TGTGCCAGCAGCCAAGGGACAGGGATAGAGCAGTACTTC. It is translated as CASSQGTGIEQYF.

The rearrangement uses TRBV5-6 and TRBJ1-2; D is perhaps TRBD1 (5 bases). Trimming left V 4 bases short and J 3 bases short, with 19 bases between. Germline V gives CDR1 SGHDT, CDR2 YYEEEE. The length of the CDR3 is 16 residues. In DNA form, the CDR3 reads TGTGCCAGCAGCACGGGACTCCGCGAGCAGTACTATGGCTACACCTTC. Residues: CASSTGLREQYYGYTF.

This clonotype was counted at least ten times. J is TRBJ2-5 and V is TRBV4-1; TRBD1 might be the D (7 bases). V was cut by 0 bases and J by 11 bases, with 19 bases left in between. Germline V gene lookup returns CDR1 MGHRA and CDR2 YSYEKL. The CDR3 is 15 residues long. The CDR3 coding sequence is TGCGCCAGCAGCCAAGATTTCAACAGGGGCCGGGAGCAGTACTTC. Protein: CASSQDFNRGREQYF.

This clonotype was counted a few times. The rearrangement joins TRBV20-1 to TRBJ2-7; 11 bases line up with TRBD2. Germline CDR1 reads DFQATT; CDR2 reads SNEGSKA (reference sequence). Unmatched junction bases numbered 12, after V lost 6 bases and J lost 2 bases. The CDR3 has 16 amino acids. The CDR3 DNA sequence: TGCAGTGCCACCGGGACTAGCGGAAATCCAGCCTACGAGCAGTACTTC. Its protein is CSATGTSGNPAYEQYF.

The V and J genes are TRBV20-1 and TRBJ2-5, with D possibly called TRBD1 or TRBD2 (5 bases each). Trimming cost V 4 bases and J 3 bases, with 18 bases left between them. Looked up from germline, CDR1 is DFQATT and CDR2 is SNEGSKA (reference sequence). This CDR3 spans 15 amino acids. CDR3: CSATGGDRWEETQYF. In nucleotides, the CDR3 is TGCAGTGCTACCGGTGGGGACCGATGGGAAGAGACCCAGTACTTC.

V gene TRBV5-6 combines with J gene TRBJ2-1, with 10 bases aligning to TRBD2. The V segment lost 3 bases and the J segment 0 bases; nucleotides outside the gene matches: 6. Germline values: CDR1 SGHDT, CDR2 YYEEEE. The CDR3 has 17 amino acids. In DNA, the CDR3 is TGTGCCAGCAGCTCCCTCCTAGCGGGAGCCTCCTACAATGAGCAGTTCTTC. Protein: CASSSLLAGASYNEQFF. Variable domain in full (rest from reference TRBV5-6 and TRBJ2-1): DAGVTQSPTHLIKTRGQQVTLRCSPKSGHDTVSWYQQALGQGPQFIFQYYEEEERQRGNFPDRFSGHQFPNYSSELNVNALLLGDSALYLCASSSLLAGASYNEQFFGPGTRLTVL.

V and J are TRBV20-1 and TRBJ2-7, with 7 nucleotides matching TRBD2. The CDR3 runs to 13 residues. With 3 bases clipped from V and 3 bases from J, the junction kept 5 bases outside the gene matches. Germline V gene sequence: CDR1 DFQATT, CDR2 SNEGSKA (reference sequence). In DNA form, the CDR3 reads TGCAGTGCTAGTGGGGGGGATCGCTACGAGCAGTACTTC. Translating it yields CSASGGDRYEQYF.

This clonotype turned up a few times. The rearrangement uses TRBV20-1 and TRBJ2-4; 12 bases fit TRBD2. Germline V gene sequence: CDR1 DFQATT, CDR2 SNEGSKA (reference sequence). V was clipped by 5 bases and J by 7 bases; unmatched bases: 9. This CDR3 is built from 15 residues. CDR3: CSAGMTSGSRNIQYF. In DNA, the CDR3 is TGCAGTGCTGGGATGACTAGCGGGAGTAGGAACATTCAGTACTTC.

This clonotype was picked up a small number of times. The gene calls are TRBV9 and TRBJ2-3, with 7 positions matching TRBD2. V lost 0 bases, J lost 6 bases, and 4 bases stayed unmatched. This CDR3 comprises 14 residues. Germline CDR1 and CDR2: SGDLS and YYNGEE. The CDR3 bases are TGTGCCAGCAGCGTAGCGGGAGGCTCTGATACGCAGTATTTT. As protein: CASSVAGGSDTQYF.

This clonotype was observed a few times. The J gene is TRBJ2-5, the V gene TRBV6-2 or TRBV6-3; no clear D. V was shortened by 6 bases and J by 2 bases, with 13 bases between the two germline ends. Germline-derived CDR1 and CDR2 are MNHEY and SVGEGT. This CDR3 is 14 amino acids long. CDR3 DNA sequence: TGTGCCAGCAGCCTCTCGGCAGTACAAGAGACCCAGTACTTC. Protein product: CASSLSAVQETQYF.

In its sample, this clonotype was seen a few times. The V gene is TRBV20-1, the J gene TRBJ2-7; D remains unclear. CDR1 and CDR2 from the germline V gene are DFQATT and SNEGSKA (reference sequence). V was cut by 4 bases and J by 7 bases, with 20 bases left in between. This CDR3 is 14 amino acids long. This CDR3 is CSANHPGQVKEQYF. CDR3 in DNA: TGCAGTGCTAACCACCCCGGCCAGGTTAAAGAGCAGTACTTC.

This chain links TRBV12-3 or TRBV12-4 with TRBJ2-7; 7 bases fit TRBD2. The V segment lost 5 bases and the J segment 2 bases; nucleotides outside the gene matches: 9. The CDR3 consists of 15 residues. The CDR3 coding sequence is TGTGCCAGCAGTAATGGCGGGAGTGGGACCTACGAGCAGTACTTC. Amino acids: CASSNGGSGTYEQYF.

The chain carries TRBV20-1 and TRBJ1-2; D uncertain. This CDR3 has 14 amino acids. Germline CDR1 reads DFQATT; CDR2 reads SNEGSKA (reference sequence). Trimming removed 3 bases at V and 5 bases at J, with 16 bases between. The CDR3 DNA follows: TGCAGTGCTAGCCCTCCTTGGACGGCTTATGGCTACACCTTC. Translated: CSASPPWTAYGYTF.

The rearrangement uses TRBV6-5 and TRBJ2-3, with TRBD1 as a possible D gene (5 bases). The CDR3 covers 14 residues. V lost 5 bases to trimming and J lost 0 bases, with 9 bases between them. Germline V CDR1 and CDR2: MNHEY, SVGAGI. CDR3: CASSRGASTDTQYF. Here the CDR3 DNA reads TGTGCCAGCAGTAGGGGTGCTAGCACAGATACGCAGTATTTT.

V and J are TRBV6-5 and TRBJ1-1, with D perhaps TRBD1 (5 bases). This CDR3 contains 15 residues. The V and J ends lost 0 bases and 5 bases respectively, with 13 bases between them. CDR1 and CDR2 (germline): MNHEY, SVGAGI. CDR3 amino acids: CASSYSPGLATEAFF. CDR3 DNA sequence: TGTGCCAGCAGTTACTCTCCAGGGCTCGCGACTGAAGCTTTCTTT.

This clonotype turned up a few times. V and J are TRBV7-6 and TRBJ1-4, with TRBD1 as a possible D gene (6 bases). There are 16 residues in the CDR3. Germline V gives CDR1 SGHVS, CDR2 FNYEAQ. V lost 5 bases and J 7 bases, leaving 20 bases between the germline ends. The CDR3 sequence: CASSPLGGGLAEKLFF. The CDR3 region has the DNA TGTGCCAGCAGCCCCCTCGGGGGCGGTTTGGCTGAAAAACTGTTTTTT.

This clonotype was seen a few times. The chain couples TRBV7-9 to TRBJ2-7; possibly TRBD1 or TRBD2 for D (6 bases each). V was clipped by 4 bases and J by 3 bases, with 19 bases between them. Germline CDR1 is SEHNR and CDR2 is FQNEAQ (reference sequence). This CDR3 has 16 amino acids. The CDR3: CASSSLSGAPDYEQYF. CDR3 DNA: TGTGCCAGCAGCTCCCTTTCGGGGGCCCCTGACTACGAGCAGTACTTC.

The chain joins TRBV29-1 to TRBJ2-3; 7 bases are a match to TRBD1. There are 15 residues in the CDR3. Trimming removed 8 bases from V and 1 base from J; junction bases left unmatched: 12. CDR1 and CDR2 (germline): SQVTM, ANQGSEA. The CDR3: CSIVPPGQRTDTQYF. CDR3 bases: TGCAGCATTGTACCACCGGGACAGCGCACAGATACGCAGTATTTT.

V usage is TRBV24-1 and J usage is TRBJ1-4; 7 bases are a match to TRBD1. CDR1 and CDR2 (germline): KGHDR, SFDVKD. Losses at the gene ends were 3 bases for V and 0 bases for J; bases not matched to a gene: 12. The CDR3 contains 19 residues. Written as DNA, the CDR3 is TGTGCCACCAGTGATCGCCTAAACAGGGGCGACGCAACTAATGAAAAACTGTTTTTT. Translated, it gives CATSDRLNRGDATNEKLFF.

This clonotype was recorded a few times. V and J are TRBV2 and TRBJ2-1; 13 bases match TRBD2. J was trimmed by 15 bases and V by 6 bases; bases with no gene match: 5. The CDR3 contains 12 residues. Germline lookup yields CDR1 SNHLY and CDR2 FYNNEI. CDR3 DNA sequence: TGTGCCAGCAGAGGACTAGCGGGAGACTCGTTCTTC. Translated: CASRGLAGDSFF.

V gene TRBV13 combines with J gene TRBJ2-1; no clear D. The CDR3 contains 13 residues. V lost 2 bases, J lost 7 bases, and 9 bases lay in between. The germline CDR1 and CDR2 sequences are PRHDT and FYEKMQ (reference sequence). The CDR3 nucleotides read TGTGCCAGCAGCTTAACGGGCCCAAATGAGCAGTTCTTC. As protein: CASSLTGPNEQFF.

This clonotype was detected many times. The V call is TRBV28, the J call TRBJ2-1; 13 nucleotides align to TRBD2. There are 14 residues in the CDR3. V shed 4 bases, J shed 9 bases, and the junction held 3 bases outside the gene matches. In germline, CDR1 is MDHEN, CDR2 SYDVKM. The CDR3, as DNA: TGTGCCAGCAGTTGGACTAGCGGGAGCGGTGAGCAGTTCTTC. Translation gives CASSWTSGSGEQFF.

This clonotype was counted at least ten times. Written as DNA, the CDR3 is TGTGCCAGCAGCCCGAGGGGGGGGGCGGGAACCCAAGAGACCCAGTACTTC. As protein: CASSPRGGAGTQETQYF. The rearrangement joins TRBV7-2 to TRBJ2-5, with a tentative D call TRBD2 (7 bases). Germline CDR1 reads SGHTA; CDR2 reads FQGNSA. Trimming took 5 bases from V and 1 from J, leaving 20 bases between them. The CDR3 spans 17 residues.

The V call is TRBV20-1, the J call TRBJ2-1, with D perhaps TRBD2 (6 bases). The CDR3 covers 13 residues. Trimming cost V 5 bases and J 4 bases, with 12 bases left between them. Germline assignment: CDR1 DFQATT and CDR2 SNEGSKA (reference sequence). Written as DNA, the CDR3 is TGCAGTGCTCACCTTGGGGGGTACAATGAGCAGTTCTTC. Translated, it gives CSAHLGGYNEQFF.